The 21 T cell receptor beta chains reported below all come from one sample, sequenced in a study of cytomegalovirus exposure and HLA in healthy donors. TCRdb's table, derived via immunoSEQ multiplex PCR, lists solely in-frame clones and lacks some. Here the sample spans about 280,000 clones, approximately 86% being singletons. Material: PBMCs. Receptors were obtained from a woman aged 18-29 years in good health and CMV-seronegative.

This clone was detected only a few times. Here the CDR3 reads CAWNVAGGYEQYF. CDR3 nucleotide sequence: TGTGCCTGGAATGTAGCGGGAGGGTACGAGCAGTACTTC. V and J are TRBV30 and TRBJ2-7; 11 bases align to TRBD2. This CDR3 contains 13 residues. V was pared by 4 bases and J by 4 bases, with 3 bases of the junction left unmatched. The V gene's germline CDR1 is GTSNPN and CDR2 SVGIG (reference sequence).

This sequence joins TRBV9 and TRBJ2-7; 7 bases line up with TRBD2. The ends lost 4 bases at V and 0 bases at J; junction bases unmatched: 16. Germline V gives CDR1 SGDLS, CDR2 YYNGEE. The CDR3 covers 18 residues. CDR3 in amino acids: CASSPTLPTSALSYEQYF. CDR3 in DNA: TGTGCCAGCAGCCCGACGTTGCCTACTAGCGCCCTCTCCTACGAGCAGTACTTC.

The rearrangement uses TRBV10-3 and TRBJ2-7; 7 bases align to TRBD2. This CDR3 spans 14 amino acids. With V trimmed by 0 bases and J by 5 bases, 4 bases remained unmatched. Germline V lookup: CDR1 ENHRY, CDR2 SYGVKD. In nucleotides, the CDR3 is TGTGCCATCAGTGAGTCCTCTGCGGGGGACGAGCAGTACTTC. Amino acids: CAISESSAGDEQYF.

This rearrangement joins TRBV2 to TRBJ1-6; D may be TRBD1 (5 bases). This CDR3 is 14 amino acids long. Trimming shortened V by 3 bases and J by 7 bases, and 10 bases separated the two germline ends. CDR1 and CDR2 (germline): SNHLY, FYNNEI. The DNA for the CDR3 is TGTGCCAGCAGTGACAGGGTGGGGAATTCACCCCTCCACTTT. Translating it yields CASSDRVGNSPLHF.

J is TRBJ2-2 and V is TRBV9; D is possibly TRBD2 (5 bases). Trimming stripped 0 bases from V and 5 bases from J, with 14 bases between. The CDR3 is made up of 16 amino acids. Germline CDR1 SGDLS, CDR2 YYNGEE. This CDR3 is CASSVVLGMGTGELFF. CDR3 coding DNA: TGTGCCAGCAGCGTAGTTCTCGGGATGGGAACCGGGGAGCTGTTTTTT.

CDR3 coding DNA: TGCGCCAGCAGCTTCGGGACAGGAAGCCAGCCCCAGCATTTT. Protein sequence: CASSFGTGSQPQHF. J is TRBJ1-5 and V is TRBV5-1, with 8 bases lining up with TRBD1. J was trimmed by 7 bases and V by 2 bases; bases with no gene match: 5. Germline CDR1 is SGHRS and CDR2 is YFSETQ. The length of the CDR3 is 14 residues.

The chain couples TRBV18 to TRBJ2-7, with D possibly being TRBD2 (6 bases). The germline V gene has CDR1 KGHSH and CDR2 LQKENI. The V end lost 3 bases, the J end lost 3 bases, and 21 bases lay between the germline ends. The CDR3 extends over 17 amino acids. The CDR3 DNA sequence: TGTGCCAGCTCACCGGGACTCGCTATCTCTTATTACTACGAGCAGTACTTC. This translates into CASSPGLAISYYYEQYF.

The chain links TRBV18 to TRBJ1-6, with D perhaps matching TRBD1 (6 bases). The length of the CDR3 is 15 residues. Germline CDR1 is KGHSH and CDR2 is LQKENI. V dropped 3 bases and J dropped 5 bases, with 11 bases sitting between them. The CDR3 DNA reads TGTGCCAGCTCACCTAGGGAGGGGGATAATTCACCCCTCCACTTT. Amino acid sequence: CASSPREGDNSPLHF.

J is TRBJ2-1 and V is TRBV12-5; tentative D call: TRBD2 (8 bases). V was trimmed by 0 bases and J by 2 bases, leaving 20 bases between them. Per germline, CDR1 LGHNT and CDR2 FRNRAP. The length of the CDR3 is 19 residues. The CDR3 sequence is CASGLVLQGGGRTYNEQFF. DNA for the CDR3: TGTGCTAGTGGTTTGGTACTTCAGGGGGGCGGGAGGACCTACAATGAGCAGTTCTTC.

The V call is TRBV27, the J call TRBJ1-4; 9 bases line up with TRBD1. CDR1 is MNHEY and CDR2 is SMNVEV in the germline V gene (reference sequence). The trim removed 0 bases at V and 7 bases at J, leaving 15 bases unmatched. The CDR3 consists of 19 residues. The CDR3 spells CASSLSYPTTGGMGEKLFF. CDR3 bases: TGTGCCAGCAGTTTATCCTACCCCACCACAGGGGGCATGGGTGAAAAACTGTTTTTT.

This chain connects TRBV20-1 to TRBJ2-7; D is uncertain. Germline V lookup: CDR1 DFQATT, CDR2 SNEGSKA (reference sequence). The V end was cut by 6 bases, the J end by 6 bases, with 6 bases between. The CDR3 runs to 9 residues. CDR3 in DNA: TGCAGTGCCAGTACCGAGCAGTACTTC. It translates to CSASTEQYF.

The chain joins TRBV27 to TRBJ2-7; 7 bases match TRBD2. The CDR3 length is 14 residues. Trimming took 6 bases from V and 2 from J; bases not matched to a gene: 7. Germline-derived CDR1 and CDR2 are MNHEY and SMNVEV (reference sequence). The CDR3 nucleotides read TGTGCCAGCAGAAGGGGAGGGATCGCCTACGAGCAGTACTTC. As protein: CASRRGGIAYEQYF.

V usage is TRBV10-2 and J usage is TRBJ2-3; TRBD2 agrees at 10 bases. Germline V gives CDR1 WSHSY, CDR2 SAAADI. Trimming cost V 5 bases and J 5 bases; bases outside gene matches: 4. The CDR3 is made up of 14 amino acids. CDR3 nucleotide sequence: TGCGCCAGCAGTCTAGCGGGAGTCAGAGATACGCAGTATTTT. Its protein product is CASSLAGVRDTQYF.

The chain couples TRBV30 to TRBJ2-3; D gene ambiguous. CDR1 is GTSNPN and CDR2 is SVGIG in the germline V gene (reference sequence). V was clipped by 3 bases and J by 2 bases, with 9 bases between them. CDR3 length: 13 amino acids. The DNA of the CDR3 is TGTGCCTGGAGCCCCATAGCCACAGATACGCAGTATTTT. Protein: CAWSPIATDTQYF.

The chain uses TRBV6-5 and TRBJ2-7, with 11 positions matching TRBD2. V shed 6 bases, J shed 6 bases, and the junction held 10 bases outside the gene matches. The CDR3 is 15 residues long. Per germline, CDR1 MNHEY and CDR2 SVGAGI. The CDR3 DNA sequence: TGTGCCAGCAGACGTGCGACTAGCGGGGAGGGCGAGCAGTACTTC. Protein sequence: CASRRATSGEGEQYF.

This chain connects TRBV27 to TRBJ2-1, with 14 bases matching TRBD2. CDR3 size: 15 residues. V was pared by 10 bases and J by 8 bases, with 10 bases of the junction left unmatched. The germline V gene has CDR1 MNHEY and CDR2 SMNVEV (reference sequence). The CDR3 reads CAIRTSGGHGDEQFF. CDR3 sequence (DNA): TGTGCCATTAGGACTAGCGGGGGGCATGGGGATGAGCAGTTCTTC.

This clone was observed a handful of times. CDR3 in amino acids: CASSQSESWDTTHYEQYF. The CDR3 DNA reads TGCGCCAGCAGCCAATCGGAGTCGTGGGACACCACCCACTACGAGCAGTACTTC. The chain is built from TRBV4-1 and TRBJ2-7; TRBD1 might be the D (6 bases). The CDR3 is made up of 18 amino acids. V was shortened by 2 bases and J by 3 bases, with 23 bases between the two germline ends. Looked up from germline, CDR1 is MGHRA and CDR2 is YSYEKL.

The chain couples TRBV4-1 to TRBJ2-1; maybe TRBD1 (6 bases). This CDR3 region has 14 residues. V was clipped by 3 bases and J by 8 bases, with 14 bases between them. In germline, CDR1 is MGHRA, CDR2 YSYEKL. CDR3 amino acids: CASSQPRGGHEQFF. The CDR3 nucleotides are TGCGCCAGCAGCCAGCCTAGAGGGGGTCATGAGCAGTTCTTC.

CDR3 protein: CASGRRFRDEQFF. The CDR3 DNA sequence: TGTGCCAGCGGTCGGCGTTTCAGGGATGAGCAGTTCTTC. This sequence joins TRBV7-8 and TRBJ2-1; D perhaps matches TRBD1 (5 bases). V lost 8 bases and J 8 bases, leaving 16 bases between the germline ends. The CDR3 runs to 13 residues. CDR1 is SGHVS and CDR2 is FQNEAQ in the germline V gene.

This clone was counted a single time. This sequence joins TRBV7-2 and TRBJ2-7, with D hard to call. The CDR3 is 15 amino acids. V dropped 5 bases and J dropped 1 base, with 15 bases sitting between them. CDR1 is SGHTA, CDR2 FQGNSA, per germline. The CDR3: CASSQNLLISYEQYF. As DNA, the CDR3 is TGTGCCAGCAGCCAAAACTTACTTATTTCCTACGAGCAGTACTTC.

V gene TRBV7-6 combines with J gene TRBJ1-1, with D perhaps TRBD1 (6 bases). The CDR3 runs to 15 residues. The germline V gene encodes CDR1 SGHVS and CDR2 FNYEAQ. V gave up 4 bases and J gave up 6 bases, with 18 bases separating them. The CDR3 nucleotides are TGTGCCAGCAGCTCTCAGAGGACAGACGCTGCTGAAGCTTTCTTT. It is translated as CASSSQRTDAAEAFF.